This T cell receptor beta chain stems from a study of CD8 T cells in Susac syndrome. This CDR3 has 14 residues. The germline V gene has CDR1 MNHEY and CDR2 SVGEGT. V dropped 6 bases and J dropped 4 bases, with 12 bases sitting between them. RNA was extracted with the RNeasy kit, and a quantity of roughly 0.45 to 1 ug was reverse transcribed using random hexamers. Multiplex immunoSEQ PCR targeted 54 Vbeta and 13 Jbeta TCR beta segments. TCRdb ran MiXCR on the immunoSEQ multiplex PCR reads and lists one entry per CDR3 protein. The table records about 89,000 distinct CDR3 sequences, around 93% of them present only once. TCR beta sequences were obtained from blood CD8+ and CD4+ T cells. Controls were drawn from healthy donors and were matched for age and sex. Isolation of CD8+ and CD4+ T cells was performed negatively, whereas enrichment of TEMRA cells was done by FACS.

The sequencing sample was made of CD8+ T cells from PBMCs. The TCR was taken from a human donor in good health. The chain carries TRBV6-2 or TRBV6-3 and TRBJ2-2; a weak D match, TRBD2 (6 bases). The CDR3 sequence is CASSKDGGTGELFF. CDR3 coding DNA: TGTGCCAGCAGCAAGGACGGGGGCACCGGGGAGCTGTTTTTT.